These 5 T cell receptor beta chains came from one sample sequenced in a study of identical twins. A single record per CDR3 protein comes from TCRdb applying MiXCR to the 5' RACE reads. The table includes more than 650,000 distinct CDR3 sequences, less than 7% detected once. The sample was naive T cells sorted from blood. The receptors were sampled from a man aged 18 to 30 in good health.

This clonotype has a handful of counts. V gene TRBV15 combines with J gene TRBJ2-1; TRBD2 aligns across 9 bases. V was pared by 1 base and J by 10 bases, with 5 bases of the junction left unmatched. The CDR3 runs to 14 residues. Per germline, CDR1 LNHNV and CDR2 YYDKDF (reference sequence). The CDR3 DNA sequence: TGTGCCACCAGCAGAGGGTTAGCGGGAGAAGAGCAGTTCTTC. This codes for CATSRGLAGEEQFF.

This clonotype was recorded many times. As DNA, the CDR3 is TGTGCCATCAGTGAGTCTGGGAAGAACACCGGGGAGCTGTTTTTT. Translation: CAISESGKNTGELFF. J is TRBJ2-2 and V is TRBV10-3; D unresolved. The CDR3 is 15 residues long. CDR1 is ENHRY and CDR2 is SYGVKD in the germline V gene. V lost 0 bases to trimming and J lost 1 base, with 6 bases between them.

V and J are TRBV6-1 and TRBJ1-5; D gene unclear. V was cut by 2 bases and J by 9 bases, with 5 bases left in between. Per germline, CDR1 MNHNS and CDR2 SASEGT. The CDR3 runs 11 residues. The CDR3 DNA reads TGTGCCAGCAGTGAAAGGCGGCCCCAGCATTTT. This gives the protein CASSERRPQHF.

This clonotype was recorded many times. The V call is TRBV5-1, the J call TRBJ2-5, with D unclear. Germline values: CDR1 SGHRS, CDR2 YFSETQ. CDR3 length: 11 amino acids. V gave up 5 bases and J gave up 5 bases, with 7 bases separating them. CDR3 in DNA: TGCGCCAGCAGGTCCTCTGAGACCCAGTACTTC. Translated, it gives CASRSSETQYF.

This clonotype was observed a few times. The chain carries TRBV30 and TRBJ2-5; TRBD1 or TRBD2 may be the D gene (5 bases each). The germline V gene encodes CDR1 GTSNPN and CDR2 SVGIG (reference sequence). CDR3 length: 14 residues. Trimming cost V 2 bases and J 1 base, with 11 bases left between them. In DNA, the CDR3 is TGTGCCTGGAGTCGGGACCTAACCCAAGAGACCCAGTACTTC. It yields the protein CAWSRDLTQETQYF.